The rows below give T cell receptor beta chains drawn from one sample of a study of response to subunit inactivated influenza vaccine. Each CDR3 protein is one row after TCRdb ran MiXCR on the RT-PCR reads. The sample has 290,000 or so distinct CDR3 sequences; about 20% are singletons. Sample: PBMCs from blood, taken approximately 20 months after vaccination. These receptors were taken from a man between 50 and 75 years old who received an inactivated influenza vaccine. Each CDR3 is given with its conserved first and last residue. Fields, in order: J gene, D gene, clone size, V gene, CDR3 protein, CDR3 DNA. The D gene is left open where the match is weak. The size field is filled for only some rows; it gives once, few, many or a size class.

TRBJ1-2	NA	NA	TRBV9	CASSVDQGDGGYTF	TGTGCCAGCAGCGTAGATCAGGGAGACGGCGGCTACACCTTC
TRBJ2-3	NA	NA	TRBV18	CASSPVRGTSTDTQYF	TGTGCCAGCTCACCAGTCCGGGGGACTAGCACAGATACGCAGTATTTT
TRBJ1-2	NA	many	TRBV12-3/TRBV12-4	CASSSIPSGGRGGYTF	TGTGCCAGCAGTTCGATACCTAGTGGAGGCCGAGGTGGCTACACCTTC
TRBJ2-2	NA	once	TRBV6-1	CASGTGGTGELFF	TGTGCCAGCGGAACGGGTGGAACCGGGGAGCTGTTTTTT
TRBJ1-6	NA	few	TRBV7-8	CASSLGVRLSSYNSPLHF	TGTGCCAGCAGCTTAGGTGTCCGTCTCAGCTCCTATAATTCACCCCTCCACTTT
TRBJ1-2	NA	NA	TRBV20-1	CSAAGIAYGYTF	TGCAGTGCTGCAGGGATCGCCTATGGCTACACCTTC
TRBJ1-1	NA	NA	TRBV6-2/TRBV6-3	CASSSGQTSRGPGGAFF	TGTGCCAGCAGTTCTGGACAGACTTCCCGTGGTCCCGGGGGAGCTTTCTTT
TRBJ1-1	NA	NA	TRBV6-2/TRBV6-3	CASGRPNTEAFF	TGTGCCAGCGGCCGCCCCAACACTGAAGCTTTCTTT
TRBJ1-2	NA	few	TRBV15	CATSPVLTTHGYTF	TGTGCCACCAGCCCTGTTTTGACAACTCATGGCTACACCTTC
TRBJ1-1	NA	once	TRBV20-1	CSAIPENTEAFF	TGCAGTGCTATACCCGAGAACACTGAAGCTTTCTTT
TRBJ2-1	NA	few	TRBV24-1	CATRQGVEQFF	TGTGCCACCAGACAGGGTGTTGAGCAGTTCTTC
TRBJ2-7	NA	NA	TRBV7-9	CASSSLGNEQYF	TGTGCCAGCAGCTCACTAGGAAACGAGCAGTACTTC
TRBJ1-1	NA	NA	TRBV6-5	CASSYSKRNTEAFF	TGTGCCAGCAGTTACTCGAAACGGAACACTGAAGCTTTCTTT
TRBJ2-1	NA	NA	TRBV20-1	CSAHQSLGAADEQFF	TGCAGTGCCCACCAATCCCTGGGAGCGGCCGATGAGCAGTTCTTC
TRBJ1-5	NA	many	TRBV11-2	CASSLFQPEASLSNQPQHF	TGTGCCAGCAGCTTGTTTCAGCCTGAGGCGTCATTAAGCAATCAGCCCCAGCATTTT
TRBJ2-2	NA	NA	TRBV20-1	CSAEAPRSTGELFF	TGCAGTGCCGAGGCACCGCGCAGCACCGGGGAGCTGTTTTTT
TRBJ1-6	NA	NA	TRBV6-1	CASNNREHHSPLHF	TGTGCCAGCAATAACAGGGAACACCATTCACCCCTCCACTTT
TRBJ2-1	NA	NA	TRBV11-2	CASSLMGVSGDEQFF	TGTGCCAGCAGCTTAATGGGGGTATCAGGTGATGAGCAGTTCTTC
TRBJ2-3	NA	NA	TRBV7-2	CASSLVSHVLVSDTQYF	TGTGCCAGCAGCTTAGTTAGTCACGTCCTGGTTTCGGATACGCAGTATTTT
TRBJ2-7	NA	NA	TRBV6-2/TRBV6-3	CASSTTGYEQYF	TGTGCCAGCAGTACCACAGGATACGAGCAGTACTTC
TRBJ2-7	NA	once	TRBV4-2	CASSQAREPYEQYF	TGTGCCAGCAGCCAAGCTCGGGAACCCTACGAGCAGTACTTC
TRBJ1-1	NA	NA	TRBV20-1	CSAREVRDEAFF	TGCAGTGCTAGAGAGGTCAGGGATGAAGCTTTCTTT
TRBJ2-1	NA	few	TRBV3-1	CASSQATYNEQFF	TGTGCCAGCAGCCAAGCTACCTACAATGAGCAGTTCTTC
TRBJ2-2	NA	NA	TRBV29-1	CSVLTGELFF	TGCAGCGTTCTTACCGGGGAGCTGTTTTTT
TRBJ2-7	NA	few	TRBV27	CASSFLKTYEQYF	TGTGCCAGCAGTTTCTTAAAAACCTACGAGCAGTACTTC
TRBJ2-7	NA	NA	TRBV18	CASSGAGSYEQYF	TGTGCCAGCTCAGGGGCAGGGTCCTACGAGCAGTACTTC
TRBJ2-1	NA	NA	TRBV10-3	CAISEYETYNEQFF	TGTGCCATCAGTGAGTACGAGACTTACAATGAGCAGTTCTTC
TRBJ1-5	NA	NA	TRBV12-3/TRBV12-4	CASSRQGRAHNQPQHF	TGTGCCAGCTCAAGGCAGGGCAGGGCCCACAATCAGCCCCAGCATTTT
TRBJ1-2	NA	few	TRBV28	CASSLDVGYGYTF	TGTGCCAGCAGCTTGGACGTGGGCTATGGCTACACCTTC
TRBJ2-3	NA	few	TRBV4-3	CASSQDPGNGDTQYF	TGCGCCAGCAGCCAAGATCCCGGGAACGGAGATACGCAGTATTTT
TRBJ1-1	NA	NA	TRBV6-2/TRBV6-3	CASSYISGFGNTEAFF	TGTGCCAGCAGTTACATTTCCGGATTTGGGAACACTGAAGCTTTCTTT
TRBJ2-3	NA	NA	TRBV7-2	CASSLRTSPGSQYF	TGTGCCAGCAGCTTACGGACATCGCCCGGATCGCAGTATTTT
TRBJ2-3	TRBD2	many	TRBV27	CASSLGTSGRADTQYF	TGTGCCAGCAGTTTAGGGACTAGCGGGAGAGCAGATACGCAGTATTTT
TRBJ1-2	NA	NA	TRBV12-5	CASGLDGVWTGYTF	TGTGCTAGTGGTTTGGACGGGGTATGGACAGGCTACACCTTC
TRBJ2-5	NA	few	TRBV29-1	CSVVIENQETQYF	TGCAGCGTTGTTATCGAAAACCAAGAGACCCAGTACTTC
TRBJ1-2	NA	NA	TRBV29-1	CSVRRGSNYGYTF	TGCAGCGTTCGAAGAGGTTCGAACTATGGCTACACCTTC
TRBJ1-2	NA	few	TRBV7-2	CASSAGPGGYTF	TGTGCCAGCAGCGCCGGGCCAGGCGGCTACACCTTC
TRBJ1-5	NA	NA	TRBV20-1	CSARGYTDRYSNQPQHF	TGCAGTGCTAGAGGTTACACCGACAGGTATAGCAATCAGCCCCAGCATTTT
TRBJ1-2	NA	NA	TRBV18	CASSEAPVGYTF	TGTGCCAGCTCAGAAGCACCTGTTGGCTACACCTTC
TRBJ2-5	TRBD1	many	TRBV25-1	CASSEVTGAQETQYF	TGTGCCAGCAGTGAGGTCACAGGGGCCCAAGAGACCCAGTACTTC
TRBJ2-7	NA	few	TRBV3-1	CASSLVRAGLKVQYF	TGTGCCAGCAGCCTAGTTAGGGCGGGCCTTAAGGTGCAGTACTTC
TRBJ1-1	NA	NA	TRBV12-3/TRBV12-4	CASSREGPNTEAFF	TGTGCCAGCAGTAGGGAGGGGCCGAACACTGAAGCTTTCTTT
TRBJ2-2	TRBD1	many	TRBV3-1	CASSQQTGFTGELFF	TGTGCCAGCAGCCAACAGACAGGGTTCACCGGGGAGCTGTTTTTT
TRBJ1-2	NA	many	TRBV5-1	CASSSDTVGYTF	TGCGCCAGCAGCTCGGACACAGTTGGCTACACCTTC
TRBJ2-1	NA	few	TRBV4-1	CASSLRQWDEQFF	TGCGCCAGCAGCCTCCGACAGTGGGATGAGCAGTTCTTC
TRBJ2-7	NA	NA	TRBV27	CASNFAQAPYEQYF	TGTGCCAGCAACTTTGCCCAAGCACCTTACGAGCAGTACTTC
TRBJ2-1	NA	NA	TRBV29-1	CSAGYGNEQFF	TGCAGCGCTGGATATGGGAATGAGCAGTTCTTC
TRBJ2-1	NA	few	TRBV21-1	CASSTPGTEYNEQFF	TGTGCCAGCAGCACTCCCGGGACCGAATACAATGAGCAGTTCTTC
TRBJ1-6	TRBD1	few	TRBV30	CAWSYGTENSPLHF	TGTGCCTGGAGCTATGGGACAGAAAATTCACCCCTCCACTTT
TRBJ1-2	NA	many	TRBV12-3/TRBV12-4	CASSGGVGADYGYTF	TGTGCCAGCAGTGGGGGGGTGGGAGCGGACTATGGCTACACCTTC
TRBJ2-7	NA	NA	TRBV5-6	CASSFRQGLSYEQYF	TGTGCCAGCAGCTTCAGGCAGGGGCTCTCCTACGAGCAGTACTTC
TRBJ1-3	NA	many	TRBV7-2	CASSLEIRSGNTIYF	TGTGCCAGCAGCTTAGAGATCCGGAGTGGAAACACCATATATTTT
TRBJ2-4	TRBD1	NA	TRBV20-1	CSASSLRGQNIQYF	TGCAGTGCTAGTTCCCTAAGGGGGCAAAACATTCAGTACTTC
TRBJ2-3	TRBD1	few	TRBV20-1	CSASFGAGQVIDTQYF	TGCAGTGCTAGTTTTGGGGCGGGACAGGTTATAGATACGCAGTATTTT